The TCR beta chain under discussion was sequenced for a study of beta chain features in type 1 diabetes. Study results and limitations: Equally in patients and controls, shorter templates might have been favored by PCR.

This CDR3 comprises 15 residues. With 1 base removed from V and 2 bases from J, the gap between germline ends came to 9 bases. In germline, CDR1 is SGHTA, CDR2 FQGNSA. The sequenced template was cDNA made from the entire isolated RNA. Sequencing was performed with immunoSEQ multiplex PCR; in TCRdb, only in-frame clones are kept and a portion is missing. This sample has under 800,000 clones; about 16% occur once, and the top ten carry about 0.097%. Blood was drawn once from each donor into heparinised tubes. The draws averaged about 0.11 L. A remark on this clone: Its antigen is still unknown.

The source is a man younger than 35 in good health. Sequencing was performed on naive CD4+ T cells from blood. The chain is built from TRBV7-2 and TRBJ1-5, with a weak D call TRBD1 (5 bases). CDR3 amino acids: CASSLVGRGNQPQHF. CDR3 in DNA: TGTGCCAGCAGCTTAGTAGGCAGGGGCAATCAGCCCCAGCATTTT.